Listed below are T cell receptor beta chains from one sample, sequenced in a study of regulatory T cells in long-lasting Graves disease. MiXCR, applied by TCRdb to the multiplex PCR reads, yields one record per CDR3 protein. The sample has a few hundred thousand distinct CDR3 sequences, around 15% seen once. Another study also made use of these data, one on T cells in Graves' hyperthyroidism and ophthalmopathy.

This specimen was peripheral blood mononuclear cells (PBMCs), taken at new diagnosis, from a patient treated with antithyroid drugs. These receptors all stem from a woman under 30 with Graves disease. Both conserved end residues are part of each CDR3. A D gene is named only where the DNA matches it firmly. Not all rows give a size; the values are once, few, many and, for expanded clones, a class.

DNA	CDR3	size	length	D	V	J
TGTGCCAGCAGTTATCCCCCAAGAGCAGATACGCAGTATTTT	CASSYPPRADTQYF	many	14	NA	TRBV7-8	TRBJ2-3
TGTGCCTGGACGGTTGGGGTTGGGGAGCTGTTTTTT	CAWTVGVGELFF	NA	12	NA	TRBV30	TRBJ2-2
TGTGCCAGCAGGCGGGTCGGAGAGTATTCACCCCTCCACTTT	CASRRVGEYSPLHF	many	14	NA	TRBV6-1	TRBJ1-6
TGTGCCAGCTCACCGGGGACAGACACCAACACTGAAGCTTTCTTT	CASSPGTDTNTEAFF	few	15	TRBD1	TRBV18	TRBJ1-1
TGTGCCAGCAGTTCTAGGGAGGCTGAGCAGTTCTTC	CASSSREAEQFF	many	12	NA	TRBV12-3/TRBV12-4	TRBJ2-1
TGTGCCAGCAGAGGGGACAGGAACACTGAAGCTTTCTTT	CASRGDRNTEAFF	many	13	TRBD1	TRBV2	TRBJ1-1
TGTGCCAGCAGCCAACCTTTTGTGGCTACATCCTACAATGAGCAGTTCTTC	CASSQPFVATSYNEQFF	many	17	NA	TRBV3-1	TRBJ2-1
TGTGCCAGCAGCCCACGACAGGGGAGCTACGAGCAGTACTTC	CASSPRQGSYEQYF	many	14	TRBD1	TRBV4-1	TRBJ2-7
TGTGCTAGTGGTTTGGGTACGAGGGCCGGGGAGCTGTTTTTT	CASGLGTRAGELFF	NA	14	NA	TRBV12-5	TRBJ2-2
TGTGCCAGCAGGCCGGGGACGGGAACCTACGAGCAGTACTTC	CASRPGTGTYEQYF	few	14	NA	TRBV27	TRBJ2-7
TGCGCCAGCAGCTTGGCCTTTCAGGAGCTAAACTATGGCTACACCTTC	CASSLAFQELNYGYTF	NA	16	NA	TRBV5-1	TRBJ1-2
TGCAGACTCGGGGGGGGGGCTGAAGCTTTCTTT	CRLGGGAEAFF	NA	11	NA	TRBV20-1	TRBJ1-1
TGTGCCAGCAGTGTGGGACTAGCGGCCGGTGAGCAGTTCTTC	CASSVGLAAGEQFF	many	14	TRBD2	TRBV2	TRBJ2-1
TGTGCCAGCAGCTCTTCCATGGATACGCAGTATTTT	CASSSSMDTQYF	many	12	NA	TRBV7-3	TRBJ2-3
TGTGCCAGCAGTGACCCACTGCGGTCTAGCGGGCTTGCCTACGAGCAGTACTTC	CASSDPLRSSGLAYEQYF	many	18	TRBD2	TRBV2	TRBJ2-7
TGTGCCAGCACGAAGCCCGGGAGAGGGGGACCCGCGGAGCTGTTTTTT	CASTKPGRGGPAELFF	NA	16	NA	TRBV6-1	TRBJ2-2
TGTGCCAGCAGTTACTCGGCTGAAGGGCTCTACAGCACTGAAGCTTTCTTT	CASSYSAEGLYSTEAFF	many	17	NA	TRBV6-5	TRBJ1-1
TGTGCCAGTAGTCTCGGACAGGCCGAGCAGTTCTTC	CASSLGQAEQFF	NA	12	TRBD1	TRBV19	TRBJ2-1
TGTGCCAGCAGTCACCTAGCGGACTTTAATGAGCAGTTCTTC	CASSHLADFNEQFF	NA	14	TRBD2	TRBV25-1	TRBJ2-1
TGTGCCAGCAGCCGCCCGGGGGCCAAAAACATTCAGTACTTC	CASSRPGAKNIQYF	many	14	NA	TRBV7-2	TRBJ2-4
TGTGCCAGCAGTTCCCATTCAGGCACAGATACGCAGTATTTT	CASSSHSGTDTQYF	NA	14	NA	TRBV6-5	TRBJ2-3
TGTGCCATCAGTGCGGGGAGCCGGGAGACCCAGTACTTC	CAISAGSRETQYF	NA	13	NA	TRBV10-3	TRBJ2-5
TGCGCCAGCAGCCAATGGGAATCCACCGGGGAGCTGTTTTTT	CASSQWESTGELFF	many	14	NA	TRBV4-1	TRBJ2-2
TGTGCCAGCAGCGCCCGGGACAGTCGGCTCAATGAGCAGTTCTTC	CASSARDSRLNEQFF	few	15	TRBD1	TRBV9	TRBJ2-1
TGTGCCTGGAGTACAGGACAGGGGAATTCACCCCTCTACTTT	CAWSTGQGNSPLYF	NA	14	TRBD1	TRBV30	TRBJ1-6
TGTGCCAGCAGCTTAGGAGGGACAGGGCAGCAGTTCTTC	CASSLGGTGQQFF	NA	13	TRBD1	TRBV11-2	TRBJ2-1
TGTGCCAGCGCCGAGCTGTCTAGCGGAATACTCACAGATACGCAGTATTTT	CASAELSSGILTDTQYF	few	17	TRBD2	TRBV6-1	TRBJ2-3
TGCAGTGCTAGAGACCAGACTAAAGATACGCAGTATTTT	CSARDQTKDTQYF	NA	13	NA	TRBV20-1	TRBJ2-3
TGTGCCATCAGTGGGGAACAGGGAGGCGGAGATACGCAGCATTTT	CAISGEQGGGDTQHF	NA	15	NA	TRBV6-2/TRBV6-3	TRBJ1-5